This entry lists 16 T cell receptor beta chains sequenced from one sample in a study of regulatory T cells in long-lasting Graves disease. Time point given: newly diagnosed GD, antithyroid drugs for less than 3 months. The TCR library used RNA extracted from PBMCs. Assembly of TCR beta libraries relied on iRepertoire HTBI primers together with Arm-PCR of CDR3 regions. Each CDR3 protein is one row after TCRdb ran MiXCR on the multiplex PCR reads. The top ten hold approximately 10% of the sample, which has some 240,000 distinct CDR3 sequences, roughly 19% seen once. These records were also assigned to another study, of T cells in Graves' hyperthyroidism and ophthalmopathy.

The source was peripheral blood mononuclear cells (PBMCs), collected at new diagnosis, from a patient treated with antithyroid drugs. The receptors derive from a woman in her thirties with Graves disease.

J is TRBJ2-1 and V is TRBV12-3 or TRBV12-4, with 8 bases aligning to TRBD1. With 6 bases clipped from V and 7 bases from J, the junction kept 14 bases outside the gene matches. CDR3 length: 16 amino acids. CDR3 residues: CASRQTGTGLLNEQFF. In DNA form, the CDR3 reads TGTGCCAGCAGGCAAACCGGGACAGGACTACTAAATGAGCAGTTCTTC.

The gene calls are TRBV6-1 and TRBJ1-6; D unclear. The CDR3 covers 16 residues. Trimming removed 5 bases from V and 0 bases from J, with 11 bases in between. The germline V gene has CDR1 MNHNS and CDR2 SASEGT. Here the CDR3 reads CASSPGEGSYNSPLHF. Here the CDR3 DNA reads TGTGCCAGCAGTCCCGGGGAGGGCTCCTATAATTCACCCCTCCACTTT.

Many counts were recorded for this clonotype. The CDR3 loop is CASRPGQGIDTQYF. In DNA form, the CDR3 reads TGTGCCAGCAGACCGGGACAGGGTATAGATACGCAGTATTTT. V and J are TRBV6-1 and TRBJ2-3, with 9 bases that match TRBD1. Germline-derived CDR1 and CDR2 are MNHNS and SASEGT. The CDR3 has 14 amino acids. V dropped 6 bases and J dropped 5; count of bases not matched to a gene: 6.

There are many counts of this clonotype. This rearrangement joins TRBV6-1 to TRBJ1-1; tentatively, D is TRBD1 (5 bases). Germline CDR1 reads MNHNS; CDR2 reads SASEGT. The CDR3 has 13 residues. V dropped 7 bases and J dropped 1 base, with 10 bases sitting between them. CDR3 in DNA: TGTGCCAGCAATCGCGGGGCGAACACTGAAGCTTTCTTT. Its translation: CASNRGANTEAFF.

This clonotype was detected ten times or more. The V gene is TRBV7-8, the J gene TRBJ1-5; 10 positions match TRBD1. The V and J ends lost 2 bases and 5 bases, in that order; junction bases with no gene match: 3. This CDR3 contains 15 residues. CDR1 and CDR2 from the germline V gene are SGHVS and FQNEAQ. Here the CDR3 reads CASSLMGQGYQPQHF. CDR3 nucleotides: TGTGCCAGCAGCTTAATGGGACAGGGGTATCAGCCCCAGCATTTT.

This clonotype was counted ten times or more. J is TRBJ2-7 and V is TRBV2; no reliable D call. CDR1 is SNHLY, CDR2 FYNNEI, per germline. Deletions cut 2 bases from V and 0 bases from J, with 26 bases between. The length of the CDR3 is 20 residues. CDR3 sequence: CASSETQPHPKGTYSYEQYF. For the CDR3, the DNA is TGTGCCAGCAGTGAAACCCAGCCTCACCCCAAAGGAACGTACTCCTACGAGCAGTACTTC.

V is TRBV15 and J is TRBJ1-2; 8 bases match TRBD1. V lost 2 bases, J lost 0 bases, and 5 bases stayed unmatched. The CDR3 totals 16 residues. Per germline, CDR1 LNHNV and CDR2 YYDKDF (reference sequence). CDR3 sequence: CATSRPRTGPNYGYTF. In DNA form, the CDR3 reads TGTGCCACCAGCAGACCAAGGACAGGGCCTAACTATGGCTACACCTTC.

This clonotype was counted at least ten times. CDR3 in amino acids: CASSLDTVVTEAFF. The CDR3 DNA follows: TGTGCCAGCAGCTTAGATACGGTAGTGACTGAAGCTTTCTTT. This chain joins TRBV7-2 and TRBJ1-1; D is unresolved. From germline, CDR1 is SGHTA and CDR2 FQGNSA. Trimming pared 1 base from V and 5 bases from J, leaving 11 bases between. The CDR3 covers 14 residues.

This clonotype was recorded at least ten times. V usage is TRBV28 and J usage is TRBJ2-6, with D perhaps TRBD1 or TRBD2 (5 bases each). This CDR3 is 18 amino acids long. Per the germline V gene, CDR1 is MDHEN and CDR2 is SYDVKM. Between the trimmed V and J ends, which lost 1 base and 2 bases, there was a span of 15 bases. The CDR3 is CASSLSGPASTGANVLTF. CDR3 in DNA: TGTGCCAGCAGTTTATCGGGACCGGCGAGCACTGGGGCCAACGTCCTGACTTTC.

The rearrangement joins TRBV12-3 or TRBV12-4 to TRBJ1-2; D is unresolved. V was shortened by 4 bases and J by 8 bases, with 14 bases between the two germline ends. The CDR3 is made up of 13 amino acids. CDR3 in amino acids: CASSYELMRGYTF. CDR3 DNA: TGTGCCAGCAGTTACGAGTTAATGCGAGGCTACACCTTC.

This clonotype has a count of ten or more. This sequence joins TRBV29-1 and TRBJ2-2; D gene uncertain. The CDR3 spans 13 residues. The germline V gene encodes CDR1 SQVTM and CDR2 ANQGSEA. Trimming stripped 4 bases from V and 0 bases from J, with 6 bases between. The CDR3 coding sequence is TGCAGCGTTGCAGGATCGAACACCGGGGAGCTGTTTTTT. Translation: CSVAGSNTGELFF.

In DNA form, the CDR3 reads TGTGCCAGCAGTGGGGGGGCCAGCAAAAACATTCAGTACTTC. Translating gives CASSGGASKNIQYF. The chain uses TRBV11-2 and TRBJ2-4; D perhaps matches TRBD2 (7 bases). Trimming stripped 6 bases from V and 3 bases from J, with 12 bases between. Germline CDR1 and CDR2: SGHAT and FQNNGV. The CDR3 runs 14 residues.

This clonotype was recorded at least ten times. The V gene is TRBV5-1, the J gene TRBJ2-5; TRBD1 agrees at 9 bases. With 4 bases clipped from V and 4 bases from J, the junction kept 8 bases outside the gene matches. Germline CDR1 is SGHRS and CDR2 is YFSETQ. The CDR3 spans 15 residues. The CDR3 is CASSPETGGRETQYF. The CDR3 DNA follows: TGCGCCAGCAGCCCAGAGACAGGGGGACGAGAGACCCAGTACTTC.

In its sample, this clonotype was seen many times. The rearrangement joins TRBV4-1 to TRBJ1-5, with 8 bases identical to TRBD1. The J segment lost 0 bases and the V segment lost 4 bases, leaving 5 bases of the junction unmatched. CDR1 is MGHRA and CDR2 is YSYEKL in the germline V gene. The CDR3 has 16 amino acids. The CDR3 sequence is CASSRGTGDSNQPQHF. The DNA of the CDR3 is TGCGCCAGCAGCCGAGGGACAGGCGATAGCAATCAGCCCCAGCATTTT.

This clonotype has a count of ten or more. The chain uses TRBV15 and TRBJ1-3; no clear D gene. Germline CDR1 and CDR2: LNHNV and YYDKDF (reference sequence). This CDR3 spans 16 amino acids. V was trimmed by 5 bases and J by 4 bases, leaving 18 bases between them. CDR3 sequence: CATSLRPGPPGNTIYF. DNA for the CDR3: TGTGCCACCAGCCTTAGACCTGGTCCGCCGGGAAACACCATATATTTT.

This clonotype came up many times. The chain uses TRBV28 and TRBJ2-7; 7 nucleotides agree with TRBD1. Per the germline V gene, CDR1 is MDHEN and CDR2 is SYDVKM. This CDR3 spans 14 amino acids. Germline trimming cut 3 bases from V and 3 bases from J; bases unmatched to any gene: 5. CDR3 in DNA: TGTGCCAGCAGTTTTCCAGGGGGTGACTACGAGCAGTACTTC. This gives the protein CASSFPGGDYEQYF.